This TCR beta chain derives from a study of T cell responses to AZD1222 COVID-19 vaccine. Broader study findings: Baseline seropositivity characterized only a handful of AZD1222 recipients.

A note on this clone: Its target is unknown.

Deletions cut 3 bases from V and 0 bases from J, with 15 bases between. The CDR3 totals 17 residues. The V gene's germline CDR1 is WNHNN and CDR2 SYGVQD (reference sequence). Produced via immunoSEQ multiplex PCR; TCRdb's table is partial and in-frame only. The data contain more than 95,000 clones, 82% of them singletons. The origin of this receptor is an adult in good health. Here the sequenced sample was peripheral blood, taken on day 0 of AZD1222 vaccination. The chain links TRBV10-1 to TRBJ1-5; D unclear. The CDR3 DNA reads as TGCGCCAGCAGTGAACCTTCTCTGGGCTCTAGCAATCAGCCCCAGCATTTT. This translates into CASSEPSLGSSNQPQHF.